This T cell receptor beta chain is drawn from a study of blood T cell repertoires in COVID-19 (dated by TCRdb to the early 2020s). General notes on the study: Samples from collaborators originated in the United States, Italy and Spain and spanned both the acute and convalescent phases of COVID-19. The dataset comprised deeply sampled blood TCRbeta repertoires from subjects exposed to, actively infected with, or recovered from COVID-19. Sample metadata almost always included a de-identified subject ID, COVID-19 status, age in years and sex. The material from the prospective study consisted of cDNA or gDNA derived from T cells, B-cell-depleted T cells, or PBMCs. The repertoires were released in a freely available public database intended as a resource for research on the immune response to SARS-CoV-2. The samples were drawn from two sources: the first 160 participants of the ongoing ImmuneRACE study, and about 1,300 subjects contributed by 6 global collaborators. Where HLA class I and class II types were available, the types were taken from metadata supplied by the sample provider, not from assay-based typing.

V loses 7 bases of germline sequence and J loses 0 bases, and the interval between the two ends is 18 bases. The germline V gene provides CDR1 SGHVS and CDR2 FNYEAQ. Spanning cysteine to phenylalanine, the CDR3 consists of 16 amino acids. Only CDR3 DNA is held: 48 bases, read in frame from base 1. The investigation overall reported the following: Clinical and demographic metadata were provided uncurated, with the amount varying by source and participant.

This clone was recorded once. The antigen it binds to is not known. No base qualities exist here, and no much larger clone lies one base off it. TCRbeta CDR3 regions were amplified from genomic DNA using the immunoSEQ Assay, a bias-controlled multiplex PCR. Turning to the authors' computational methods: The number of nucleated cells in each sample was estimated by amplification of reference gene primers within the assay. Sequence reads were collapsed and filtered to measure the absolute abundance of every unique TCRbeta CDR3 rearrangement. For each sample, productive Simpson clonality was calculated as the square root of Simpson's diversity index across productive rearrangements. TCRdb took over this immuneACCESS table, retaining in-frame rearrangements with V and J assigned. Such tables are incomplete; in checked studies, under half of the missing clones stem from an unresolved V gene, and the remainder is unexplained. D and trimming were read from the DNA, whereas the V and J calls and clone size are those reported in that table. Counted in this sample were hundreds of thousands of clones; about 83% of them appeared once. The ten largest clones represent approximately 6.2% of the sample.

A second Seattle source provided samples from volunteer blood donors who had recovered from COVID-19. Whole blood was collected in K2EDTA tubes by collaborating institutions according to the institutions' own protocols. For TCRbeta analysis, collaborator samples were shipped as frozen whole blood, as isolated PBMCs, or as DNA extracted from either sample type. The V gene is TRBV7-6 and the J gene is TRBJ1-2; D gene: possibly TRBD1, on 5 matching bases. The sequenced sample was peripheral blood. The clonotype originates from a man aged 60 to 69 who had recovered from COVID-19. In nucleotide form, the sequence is TGTGCCAGCAACTCCGTCGGGGGGGAAGCTAACTATGGCTACACCTTC. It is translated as CASNSVGGEANYGYTF. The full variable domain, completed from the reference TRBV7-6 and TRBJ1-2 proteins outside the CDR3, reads GAGVSQSPRYKVTKRGQDVALRCDPISGHVSLYWYRQALGQGPEFLTYFNYEAQQDKSGLPNDRFSAERPEGSISTLTIQRTEQRDSAMYRCASNSVGGEANYGYTFGSGTRLTVV.